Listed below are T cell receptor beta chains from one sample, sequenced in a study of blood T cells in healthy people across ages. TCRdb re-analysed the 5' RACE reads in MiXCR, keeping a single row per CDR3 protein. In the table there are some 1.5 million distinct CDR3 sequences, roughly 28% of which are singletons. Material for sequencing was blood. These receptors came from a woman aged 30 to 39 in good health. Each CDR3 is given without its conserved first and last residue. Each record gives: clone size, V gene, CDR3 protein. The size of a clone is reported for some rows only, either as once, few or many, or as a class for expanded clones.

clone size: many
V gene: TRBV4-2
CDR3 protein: ASSPGPAGQGSDEQF

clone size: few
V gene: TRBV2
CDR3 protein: ASSGEGAQETQY

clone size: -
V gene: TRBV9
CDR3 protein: ASSVLSGHSTDTQY

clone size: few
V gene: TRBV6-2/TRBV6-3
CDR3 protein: ASSVRRYNEQF

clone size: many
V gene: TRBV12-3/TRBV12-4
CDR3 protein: ASSLGTGRRETQY

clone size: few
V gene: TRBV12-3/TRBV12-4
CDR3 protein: ASSPRGRTSSYEQY

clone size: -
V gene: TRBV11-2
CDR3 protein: ASSVLGGTPSYNEQF

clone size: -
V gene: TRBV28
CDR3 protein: ASSSGTMNEKRF

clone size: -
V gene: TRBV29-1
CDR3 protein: SGGTVADTQY

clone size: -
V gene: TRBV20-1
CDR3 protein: SADMSGVIDTQY

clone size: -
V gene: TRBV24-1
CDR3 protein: ATSDPTGGLTDTQY

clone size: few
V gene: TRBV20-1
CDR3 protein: SAKGLAGAGETQY

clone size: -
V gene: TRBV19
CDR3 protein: ASGPGQGSSGANVLT

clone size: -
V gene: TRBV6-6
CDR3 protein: ASTPDSQETQY

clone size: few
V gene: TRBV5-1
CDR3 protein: ASSWDTPAAPH